The T cell receptor beta chain under discussion was sequenced for a study of T cells in Graves' hyperthyroidism and ophthalmopathy. The source material, RNA transcripts, was used to amplify TCR beta CDR3 regions. When the TCR CDR3 underwent first-round RT-PCR, the HTBI primer set was used. A single record per CDR3 protein comes from TCRdb applying MiXCR to the multiplex PCR reads. Counted here are roughly 500,000 distinct CDR3 sequences, about 43% occurring once; the ten biggest clones make up roughly 20%. V dropped 4 bases and J dropped 5 bases, with 11 bases sitting between them. Germline values: CDR1 SEHNR, CDR2 FQNEAQ (reference sequence). The CDR3 has 14 residues. Study findings and constraints: Blood held most thyroid clonotypes expanded above 0.001 frequency. A model built on 13 V-J features separated ophthalmopathy from stable hyperthyroidism.

Thyroid ultrasound, orbital computed tomography, clinical symptoms, and serum thyroxine and TRAb underpinned diagnoses. For this clonotype: Its antigen is not known.

The material sequenced was peripheral blood or thyroid tissue (not recorded which). The sequence derives from an adult woman with Graves' disease, either hyperthyroidism or ophthalmopathy (not recorded which). This sequence joins TRBV7-9 and TRBJ1-4; D uncertain. CDR3 nucleotides: TGTGCCAGCAGCTCCGGACGGGTAAATGAAAAACTGTTTTTT. This gives the protein CASSSGRVNEKLFF.